This T cell receptor (beta chain) was found in a study of cytomegalovirus exposure and HLA in healthy donors. PCR used 60 Vbeta primers and 13 Jbeta primers. Measured with immunoSEQ multiplex PCR; TCRdb has only the in-frame clones, and not every one. In the table there are roughly 260,000 clones, about four fifths of which are singletons. Germline CDR1 and CDR2: SGHNT and YENEEA. V shed 1 base and J shed 2 bases, with 9 bases lying between them. CDR3 length: 15 amino acids. The sequencing sample was made of PBMCs. The receptor's source is a woman aged 40 to 50 in good health and CMV-seropositive. The chain is built from TRBV11-3 and TRBJ2-1; D unclear. The CDR3 protein is CASSLVRTAYNEQFF. DNA of the CDR3: TGTGCCAGCAGCTTAGTCCGAACGGCCTACAATGAGCAGTTCTTC. Full variable domain (rest looked up from reference TRBV11-3 and TRBJ2-1): EAGVVQSPRYKIIEKKQPVAFWCNPISGHNTLYWYLQNLGQGPELLIRYENEEAVDDSQLPKDRFSAERLKGVDSTLKIQPAELGDSAVYLCASSLVRTAYNEQFFGPGTRLTVL.